Listed below are T cell receptor beta chains from one sample, sequenced in a study of cytomegalovirus exposure and HLA in healthy donors. Only in-frame clones appear in the TCRdb table, and some are missing; sequencing was by immunoSEQ multiplex PCR. The sample holds roughly 110,000 clones, 80% to 85% seen once. Input material: PBMCs. These receptors came from a man aged 25 to 45 in good health and CMV-seropositive. CDR3s include the opening cysteine and the closing phenylalanine or tryptophan. A D gene is named only where the DNA matches it firmly. Not all rows give a size; the values are once, few, many and, for expanded clones, a class.

>TRBD2|NA|TRBV10-3|TRBJ2-3
TGTGCCATCAGTGAGTCTAGGACTAGCGGAACTAGCACAGATACGCAGTATTTT
CAISESRTSGTSTDTQYF
>TRBD2|once|TRBV4-2|TRBJ2-1
TGTGCCAGCAGCCAAGATGAGACTAGCGGCAGGAATGAGCAGTTCTTC
CASSQDETSGRNEQFF
>NA|NA|TRBV7-9|TRBJ1-6
TGTGCCAGCAGCTCATCGGGGGGCCGGGATTCACCCCTCCACTTT
CASSSSGGRDSPLHF
>TRBD2|few|TRBV19|TRBJ2-1
TGTGCCAGTAGCTCCAGCGGGAGGTACAATGAGCAGTTCTTC
CASSSSGRYNEQFF
>TRBD2|NA|TRBV30|TRBJ2-7
TGTGCCTGGAGTGTACCCCCGGGACTAGCGGGTGCGAGCTCCTACGAGCAGTACTTC
CAWSVPPGLAGASSYEQYF
>TRBD2|NA|TRBV7-6|TRBJ2-1
TGTGCCAGCAGCTTAGAGGCGGGAGCCTACAATGAGCAGTTCTTC
CASSLEAGAYNEQFF
>NA|NA|TRBV28|TRBJ2-3
TGTGCCAGCAGTTGGGGGGCGGGGGTGGGGGATACGCAGTATTTT
CASSWGAGVGDTQYF
>NA|NA|TRBV11-2|TRBJ1-2
TGTGCCAGCAGCTTAGATCAGGGTATTAACTATGGCTACACCTTC
CASSLDQGINYGYTF
>TRBD2|once|TRBV29-1|TRBJ2-2
TGCAGCGTTGTCACTAGCGGGAGGGGCACCGGGGAGCTGTTTTTT
CSVVTSGRGTGELFF
>NA|NA|TRBV14|TRBJ1-3
TGTGCCAGCAGAGACAGGCGCTCTGGAAACACCATATATTTT
CASRDRRSGNTIYF
>NA|NA|TRBV7-2|TRBJ1-6
TGTGCCAGCAGCTTTCGACAGGTCCCCCTCCACTTT
CASSFRQVPLHF
>TRBD1|NA|TRBV28|TRBJ1-2
TGTGCCAGCAGTCGTCCCTGGACAGGACCAGGCTACACCTTC
CASSRPWTGPGYTF
>TRBD1|NA|TRBV6-5|TRBJ1-2
TGTGCCAGCACCGGGACAGGGGGCGCCAGTGGCTACACCTTC
CASTGTGGASGYTF
>NA|NA|TRBV4-2|TRBJ1-1
TGTGCCAGCAGCCGACCGGACTCGGGATCCACTGAAGCTTTCTTT
CASSRPDSGSTEAFF
>NA|NA|TRBV13|TRBJ1-3
TGTGCCAGCTTGAGGGCCTTGGGGAACACCATATATTTT
CASLRALGNTIYF
>NA|NA|TRBV4-1|TRBJ2-3
TGCGCCAGCAGCCAAGTGGGGGGGCGGGCTGGCACAGATACGCAGTATTTT
CASSQVGGRAGTDTQYF
>TRBD2|NA|TRBV7-2|TRBJ2-1
TGTGCCAGCAGCTTATTAGGCGGGGGGGCGGGCAATGAGCAGTTCTTC
CASSLLGGGAGNEQFF
>NA|NA|TRBV28|TRBJ1-5
TGTGCCAGCAGTCTACAGGGTTCTCATCAGCCCCAGCATTTT
CASSLQGSHQPQHF
>NA|NA|TRBV2|TRBJ1-2
TGTGCCAGCAGTGAAGTACGGACAGTTTTCTATGGCTACACCTTC
CASSEVRTVFYGYTF
>NA|NA|TRBV30|TRBJ2-3
TGTGCCTGGAGCGCGCGGGGATATACGCAGTATTTT
CAWSARGYTQYF
>TRBD1|NA|TRBV2|TRBJ1-4
TGTGCCAGCTGTGGGACAGGGGGATTTGATGAAAAACTGTTTTTT
CASCGTGGFDEKLFF
>TRBD1|NA|TRBV6-1|TRBJ1-5
TGTGCCAGCAGTGATTACAGGGGGCATAAGCAGCCCCAGCATTTT
CASSDYRGHKQPQHF
>TRBD1|NA|TRBV28|TRBJ2-1
TGTGCCAGCAGTCGACAGGGGGCCGACAATGAGCAGTTCTTC
CASSRQGADNEQFF
>NA|NA|TRBV5-4|TRBJ1-2
TGTGCCAGCAGATATGGACAGTGGAGTAACTATGGCTACACCTTC
CASRYGQWSNYGYTF
>NA|NA|TRBV7-2|TRBJ2-7
TGTGCCAGCAGCTTAGAGTACGGGACAAACCCCTACGAGCAGTACTTC
CASSLEYGTNPYEQYF
>TRBD1|NA|TRBV28|TRBJ2-7
TGTGCCAGCAGTTCGGGACAGAACTACGAGCAGTACTTC
CASSSGQNYEQYF
>NA|NA|TRBV5-1|TRBJ1-5
TGCGCCAGCAGCTTGGTCCCCGGCAATCAGCCCCAGCATTTT
CASSLVPGNQPQHF
>TRBD1|once|TRBV5-4|TRBJ2-6
TGTGCCAGCAGCTTGTCGACAGGGTCTGGGGCCAACGTCCTGACTTTC
CASSLSTGSGANVLTF
>NA|once|TRBV5-1|TRBJ2-2
TGCGCCAGCACCGACACCGGGGAGCTGTTTTTT
CASTDTGELFF
>NA|NA|TRBV30|TRBJ1-2
TGTGCCTGGAGGCGCAGGCGGGATGGCTACACCTTC
CAWRRRRDGYTF
>NA|NA|TRBV5-1|TRBJ2-3
TGCGCCAGCAGCTTGGCCGGCGGAACGTACACAGATACGCAGTATTTT
CASSLAGGTYTDTQYF
>NA|NA|TRBV27|TRBJ1-6
TGTGCCAGCAAAGCCTCCTCCTATAATTCACCCCTCCACTTT
CASKASSYNSPLHF
>NA|NA|TRBV2|TRBJ2-1
TGTGCCAGCACGGAGGAGGGTGTGCATGAGCAGTTCTTC
CASTEEGVHEQFF
>TRBD1|NA|TRBV9|TRBJ2-2
TGTGCCAGCAGCGTTCAGGGGGCCACCGGGGAGCTGTTTTTT
CASSVQGATGELFF
>NA|few|TRBV13|TRBJ2-6
TGTGCCAGCAGAACCTGGGGGGGCCGGGCCAACGTCCTGACTTTC
CASRTWGGRANVLTF
>NA|NA|TRBV28|TRBJ1-2
TGTGCCAGCAGTGAGGGTAGGCTAGGCTACACCTTC
CASSEGRLGYTF
>NA|NA|TRBV19|TRBJ1-5
TGTGCCAGTGCTCGGACGGGATCCGAGCCCCAGCATTTT
CASARTGSEPQHF
>TRBD1|NA|TRBV19|TRBJ1-4
TGTGCCAGTAGTCCGGGGGACAGGTTCTTGGCGGAAAAACTGTTTTTT
CASSPGDRFLAEKLFF
>TRBD1|NA|TRBV5-1|TRBJ2-3
TGCGCCAGCAGCTTGACCGGGGACAGAGGCTACACAGATACGCAGTATTTT
CASSLTGDRGYTDTQYF
>NA|few|TRBV6-1|TRBJ2-7
TGTGCCAGCAGTGAAGGGGGAGGATACTACTACGAGCAGTACTTC
CASSEGGGYYYEQYF
>TRBD1|NA|TRBV5-1|TRBJ2-4
TGCGCCAGCAGCTTGGGGACAGGGGGTAACGGCATTCAGTACTTC
CASSLGTGGNGIQYF
>NA|NA|TRBV6-6|TRBJ2-2
TGTGCCAGCAGCCCTTTGGGCGGGGCAATCACCGGGGAGCTGTTTTTT
CASSPLGGAITGELFF
>NA|NA|TRBV5-4|TRBJ1-1
TGTGCCAGCAGCACTGGGGGGGCGGCTGAAGCTTTCTTT
CASSTGGAAEAFF
>NA|NA|TRBV30|TRBJ2-1
TGTGCCTGGAGTGTATCATCAGGGATTGAGCAGTTCTTC
CAWSVSSGIEQFF
>NA|NA|TRBV6-5|TRBJ2-7
TGTGCCAGCAGTACCGACAGTTTTCTCTACGAGCAGTACTTC
CASSTDSFLYEQYF